The rows below give T cell receptor beta chains drawn from one sample of a study of CD4 T cells in relation to SARS-CoV-2 and coronaviruses. Here immunoSEQ multiplex PCR was the method, and the copy in TCRdb shows in-frame clones only, minus some. The data contain about 55,000 clones, 86% of them singletons. Sequences were obtained from memory CD4+ T cells from PBMCs. Every receptor here comes from a human donor in good health. Each CDR3 is given with its conserved first and last residue. Each record gives: CDR3 DNA, CDR3 protein, D gene, V gene, J gene, clone size. A D gene is named only where the DNA matches it firmly. Size tells how often a clone was seen (once, few, many) or the class of an expanded clone, and some rows leave it out.

TGCGCCAGCAGGCGGGACTACATAACGAGCTCCTACAATGAGCAGTTCTTC	CASRRDYITSSYNEQFF	TRBD2	TRBV5-1	TRBJ2-1	NA
TGTGCCAGCAGCCATGAGGTAGAGACCCAGTACTTC	CASSHEVETQYF	NA	TRBV14	TRBJ2-5	NA
TGTGCCAGCAGTCTTAGCGAGACCCAGTACTTC	CASSLSETQYF	NA	TRBV27	TRBJ2-5	NA
TGTGCCAGCAGTTTATGGGGGGCCGTATCCGGGGAGCTGTTTTTT	CASSLWGAVSGELFF	NA	TRBV27	TRBJ2-2	once
TGTGCCAGCAGTCCTACACAGGGTGGTTTCTACGAGCAGTACTTC	CASSPTQGGFYEQYF	NA	TRBV3-1/TRBV3-2	TRBJ2-7	NA
TGTGCCAGTAGGTCCCTCAAAGTGCGGGAGTACAATGAGCAGTTCTTC	CASRSLKVREYNEQFF	TRBD2	TRBV19	TRBJ2-1	NA
TGCGCCAGCAGCCAAGTCGGTAGAGTCTCCTACAATGAGCAGTTCTTC	CASSQVGRVSYNEQFF	NA	TRBV4-1	TRBJ2-1	NA
TGTGCCAGCACCCGGGACAGCGGGATGAACACTGAAGCTTTCTTT	CASTRDSGMNTEAFF	TRBD1	TRBV2	TRBJ1-1	NA
TGTGCCAGCAGCTTTTTGGCTGGGCTCCCGGGTTTATACGAGCAGTACTTC	CASSFLAGLPGLYEQYF	NA	TRBV5-4	TRBJ2-7	NA
TGTGCCAGCAGCCCGGGACTAGCGGGAGGACAAGAGACCCAGTACTTC	CASSPGLAGGQETQYF	TRBD2	TRBV7-7	TRBJ2-5	NA
TGTGCCAGCAGTGACGGGGAAATCTCTGGAAACACCATATATTTT	CASSDGEISGNTIYF	NA	TRBV6-1	TRBJ1-3	NA
TGTGCCAGCAGCCAGAGGGGGTCCCAGCCCCAGCATTTT	CASSQRGSQPQHF	NA	TRBV7-2	TRBJ1-5	once
TGTGCCACCAGTCAGGGTTCCTACGAGCAGTACTTC	CATSQGSYEQYF	NA	TRBV24-1	TRBJ2-7	NA
TGTGCCAGCCTCGCCGGGGGCCATGAGCAGTTCTTC	CASLAGGHEQFF	NA	TRBV2	TRBJ2-1	NA
TGTGCCAGCAGCTTAGTAGGGGGGGGACTAGTTTCGGAGACCCAGTACTTC	CASSLVGGGLVSETQYF	TRBD2	TRBV7-6	TRBJ2-5	NA
TGCAGTGCTAGTGGTAGAGGGTATGGCAATCAGCCCCAGCATTTT	CSASGRGYGNQPQHF	NA	TRBV20-1	TRBJ1-5	NA
TGTGCCAGCAGTTTTAACCCGTTGGGGGACAATCAGCCCCAGCATTTT	CASSFNPLGDNQPQHF	NA	TRBV27	TRBJ1-5	NA
TGTGCCTGGAATATGAAACCTCGGAGCTCTGGAAACACCATATATTTT	CAWNMKPRSSGNTIYF	NA	TRBV30	TRBJ1-3	NA
TGTGCCATCAGTCCGGAGCCGAGGGGGTATGGCTACACCTTC	CAISPEPRGYGYTF	NA	TRBV10-3	TRBJ1-2	NA
TGTGCCAGCAGCCAAGGAGTTGGGGGAAGGGAAAAACTGTTTTTT	CASSQGVGGREKLFF	NA	TRBV3-1/TRBV3-2	TRBJ1-4	few
TGTGCCAGCAGTACACCGGGACAGGGAGGGTACGAGCAGTACTTC	CASSTPGQGGYEQYF	TRBD1	TRBV6-5	TRBJ2-7	NA
TGTGCCAGCAGCCTATCCGGCCAGACGCAGTTCTTC	CASSLSGQTQFF	NA	TRBV11-3	TRBJ2-1	once
TGTGCCAGCGGAGTCCCAGCAGGGGGCGCCCGGCAACAAGAGACCCAGTACTTC	CASGVPAGGARQQETQYF	TRBD1	TRBV2	TRBJ2-5	NA
TGTGCCTGTAGGGATTCTAAGGAAAAACTGTTTTTT	CACRDSKEKLFF	NA	TRBV30	TRBJ1-4	NA
TGTGCCAGCAGTTCATCCCGACAGGGGGAGGGAAACACCATATATTTT	CASSSSRQGEGNTIYF	TRBD1	TRBV28	TRBJ1-3	NA
TGTGCCATCAGTGAGTCGATTATGGGTCCTGGAAACACCATATATTTT	CAISESIMGPGNTIYF	NA	TRBV10-3	TRBJ1-3	few
TGTGCCAGCACCCGGACTAGCGGGAGGGTGACCTACAATGAGCAGTTCTTC	CASTRTSGRVTYNEQFF	TRBD2	TRBV3-1/TRBV3-2	TRBJ2-1	NA
TGTGCCAGTAGGATGGTAGCTGGGGATGAAAAACTGTTTTTT	CASRMVAGDEKLFF	NA	TRBV19	TRBJ1-4	NA
TGTGCCAGCAGGGGGACAGCCCTGACAGGGGAGCTGTTTTTT	CASRGTALTGELFF	TRBD1	TRBV27	TRBJ2-2	once
TGCGCCAGCAGCCCGCGGGCGGACAGCTCCTACGAGCAGTACTTC	CASSPRADSSYEQYF	NA	TRBV5-1	TRBJ2-7	NA
TGCACCAGCAGGGGAACTAGCGGGAGGTACGAGCAGTACTTC	CTSRGTSGRYEQYF	NA	TRBV1	TRBJ2-7	NA
TGCGCCAGCAGCCCGGACAGGGTAGCGGACACTGAAGCTTTCTTT	CASSPDRVADTEAFF	TRBD1	TRBV5-1	TRBJ1-1	few
TGTGCCAGTAGTATAGTAGTAGCACCCTACAATGAGCAGTTCTTC	CASSIVVAPYNEQFF	NA	TRBV19	TRBJ2-1	NA
TGTGCCAGCAGTGACTTTGGGACAGGGGGCTACCGAGGGAAACTGTTTTTT	CASSDFGTGGYRGKLFF	TRBD1	TRBV6-4	TRBJ1-4	NA
TGTGCCAGCCTGGACAGTTATTCAGGGAACACTGAAGCTTTCTTT	CASLDSYSGNTEAFF	NA	TRBV19	TRBJ1-1	few
TGTGCCAGCAGCTTCGGGACCGTTGCCTACGAGCAGTACTTC	CASSFGTVAYEQYF	NA	TRBV7-2	TRBJ2-7	NA
TGTGCCAGCTCACCCGGCGGAGGATACAATGAGCAGTTCTTC	CASSPGGGYNEQFF	NA	TRBV18	TRBJ2-1	NA
TGCGCCAGCAGTGATCTCAGGGGGAACTATGGCTACACCTTC	CASSDLRGNYGYTF	TRBD1	TRBV10-2	TRBJ1-2	NA
TGTGCCATCAGTGAGCAGGGCGGGAGACCCACTGATACGCAGTATTTT	CAISEQGGRPTDTQYF	TRBD2	TRBV10-3	TRBJ2-3	NA
TGTGCCAGCAGCCCCCGGAGTAGCGGGAGGCGGGGATACAATGAGCAGTTCTTC	CASSPRSSGRRGYNEQFF	TRBD2	TRBV5-4	TRBJ2-1	NA
TGTGCCAGCAGCGGGTTGGAGGGGACAAGTGGGAATCAGCCCCAGCATTTT	CASSGLEGTSGNQPQHF	NA	TRBV4-2	TRBJ1-5	NA
TGCAGTGCTAGAGGACCTACTGAGCAGTTCTTC	CSARGPTEQFF	NA	TRBV20-1	TRBJ2-1	NA
TGTGCCAGCAGCTTAGGACAGTTATTCAATGAGCAGTTCTTC	CASSLGQLFNEQFF	NA	TRBV5-5	TRBJ2-1	NA
TGCGCCAGCAGCCCGTATGGTCGGGGCAATGAGCAGTTCTTC	CASSPYGRGNEQFF	NA	TRBV5-1	TRBJ2-1	NA
TGTGCCAGCACCAGGGACAGGGGGGACGAGCAGTACTTC	CASTRDRGDEQYF	TRBD1	TRBV5-6	TRBJ2-7	NA
TGTGCCACCGACACAGGGACCTCCGGGGCCAACGTCCTGACTTTC	CATDTGTSGANVLTF	NA	TRBV24-1	TRBJ2-6	NA
TGTGCCAGCAGCTTCATGTTACTAGCGGACTACAATGAGCAGTTCTTC	CASSFMLLADYNEQFF	TRBD2	TRBV5-6	TRBJ2-1	NA
TGTGCCAGCAGGCAAAGACAGGGCAGTGGCTACACCTTC	CASRQRQGSGYTF	TRBD1	TRBV6-5	TRBJ1-2	NA
TGTGCCAGCAAACCGGGACTGGGGAACACTGAAGCTTTCTTT	CASKPGLGNTEAFF	NA	TRBV2	TRBJ1-1	NA
TGTGCCAGCAGCCAACGGACCGGGCCCGGTGGAAACACCATATATTTT	CASSQRTGPGGNTIYF	NA	TRBV11-2	TRBJ1-3	NA
TGCGCCAGCAGCTTGGAGGGGAACCAAGAGACCCAGTACTTC	CASSLEGNQETQYF	NA	TRBV5-1	TRBJ2-5	few